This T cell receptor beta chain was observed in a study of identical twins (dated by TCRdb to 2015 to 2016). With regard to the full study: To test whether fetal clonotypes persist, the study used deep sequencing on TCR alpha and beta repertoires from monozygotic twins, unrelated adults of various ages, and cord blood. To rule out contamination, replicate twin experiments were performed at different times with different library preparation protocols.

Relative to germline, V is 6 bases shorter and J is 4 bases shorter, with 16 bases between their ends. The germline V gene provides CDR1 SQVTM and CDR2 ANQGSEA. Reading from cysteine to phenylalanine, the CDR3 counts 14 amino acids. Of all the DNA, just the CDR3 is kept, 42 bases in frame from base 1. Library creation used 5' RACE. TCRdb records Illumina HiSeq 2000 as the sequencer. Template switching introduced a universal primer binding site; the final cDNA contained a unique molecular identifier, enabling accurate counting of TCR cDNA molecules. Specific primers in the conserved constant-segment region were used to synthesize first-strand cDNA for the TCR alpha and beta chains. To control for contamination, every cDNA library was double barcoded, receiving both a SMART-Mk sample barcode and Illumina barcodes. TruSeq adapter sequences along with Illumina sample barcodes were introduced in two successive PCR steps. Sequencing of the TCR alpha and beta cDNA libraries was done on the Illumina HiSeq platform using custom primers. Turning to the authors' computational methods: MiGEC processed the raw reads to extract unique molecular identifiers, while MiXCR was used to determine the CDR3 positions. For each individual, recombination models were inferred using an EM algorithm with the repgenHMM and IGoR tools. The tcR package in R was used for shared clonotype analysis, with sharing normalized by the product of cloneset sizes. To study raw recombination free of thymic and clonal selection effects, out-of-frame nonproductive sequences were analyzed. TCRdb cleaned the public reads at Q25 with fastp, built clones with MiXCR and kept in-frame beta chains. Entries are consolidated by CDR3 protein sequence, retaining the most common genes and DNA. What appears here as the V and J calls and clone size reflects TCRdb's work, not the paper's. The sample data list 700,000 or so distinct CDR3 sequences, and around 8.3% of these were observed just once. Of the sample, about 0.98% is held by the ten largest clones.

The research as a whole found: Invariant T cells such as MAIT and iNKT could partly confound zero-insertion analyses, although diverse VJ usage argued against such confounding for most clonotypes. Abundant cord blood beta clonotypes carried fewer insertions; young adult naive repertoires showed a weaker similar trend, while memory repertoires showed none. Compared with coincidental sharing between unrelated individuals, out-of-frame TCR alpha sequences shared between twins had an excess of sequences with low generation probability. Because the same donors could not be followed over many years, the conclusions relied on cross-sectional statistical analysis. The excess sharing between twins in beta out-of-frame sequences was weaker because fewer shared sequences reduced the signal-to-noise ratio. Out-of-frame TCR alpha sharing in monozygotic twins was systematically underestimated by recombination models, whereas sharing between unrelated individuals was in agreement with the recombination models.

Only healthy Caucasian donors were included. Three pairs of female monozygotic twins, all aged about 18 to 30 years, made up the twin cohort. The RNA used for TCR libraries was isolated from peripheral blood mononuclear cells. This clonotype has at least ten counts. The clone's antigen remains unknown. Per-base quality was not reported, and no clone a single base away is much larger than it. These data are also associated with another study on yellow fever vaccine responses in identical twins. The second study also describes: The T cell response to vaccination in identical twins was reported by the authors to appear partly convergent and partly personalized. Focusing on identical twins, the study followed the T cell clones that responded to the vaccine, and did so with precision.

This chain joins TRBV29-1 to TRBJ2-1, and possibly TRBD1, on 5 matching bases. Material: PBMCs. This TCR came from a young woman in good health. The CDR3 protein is CSVLLPPGYNEQFF. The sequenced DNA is TGCAGCGTATTACTCCCTCCAGGGTACAATGAGCAGTTCTTC.